This T cell receptor (beta chain) was profiled in a study of CD8+ T cells in alopecia areata (dated by TCRdb to the late 2010s). As for the study more broadly: Treated patients were enrolled in an open-label pilot trial of oral tofacitinib, 5 to 10 mg twice daily, for moderate-to-severe alopecia areata. Tofacitinib-treated patients had biopsies at baseline and at 4 and 24 weeks of treatment, with a later scalp biopsy in several patients. In humans, TCRbeta sequencing was performed on scalp tissue and on sorted CD4+ and CD8+ peripheral blood T cells from healthy controls and from patients with patchy or totalis/universalis alopecia areata. Scalp clonality was compared among normal scalp (n=4), patchy alopecia areata scalp (n=8), and alopecia totalis/universalis scalp (n=8). High-throughput TCRbeta sequencing was used to examine T cell clonal expansion in alopecia areata in both the C3H/HeJ mouse model and human patients. Patients received tofacitinib for 6 to 18 months and were then followed off drug for 6 months to check for delayed response and recurrence. The SALT score, which quantifies the percentage of affected scalp surface area, was used to measure disease severity in treated patients. TCRbeta CDR3 regions were amplified by immunoSEQ multiplex PCR using 35 Vbeta forward and 13 Jbeta reverse primers. RNA was obtained with the PAXgene miRNA kit for fixed scalp, the miRNeasy kit for PBMCs, and the RNeasy kit for mouse skin.

The research as a whole found: During tofacitinib treatment, many expanded lesional clones remained in scalp and blood, and this persistence may partly explain relapse after treatment is stopped. Unlike mouse skin, where gammadelta T cells dominate, normal human skin contains resident alphabeta T cells that get sequenced too, which complicates analysis of the scalp TCR repertoire. Lesional scalp, especially in alopecia totalis/universalis, showed higher clonality and more expanded CD8+ clones than normal scalp, suggesting antigenic drive. Because the treated cohort was small and had only one nonresponder, larger studies are needed to examine links between baseline CD8+ expansion and response. Scalp clonality and the number of expanded CD8+ clones among the top 100 scalp clones were significantly decreased by tofacitinib. Shared TCR sequences between patients were less evident than in mice, which may be partly attributable to HLA diversity in the patient population.

The germline V gene encodes CDR1 MGHRA and CDR2 YSYEKL. Measured from the cysteine to the phenylalanine, the CDR3 is 16 residues long. The only DNA kept is the CDR3, 48 bases in frame from the first base. From V the trimming removes 3 bases and from J it removes 6 bases, while the gene matches leave 8 bases of the junction unaccounted for. The meaning of the sample's time point label: about 4 weeks on oral tofacitinib. This sample's treatment or condition label indicates: oral pan-JAK inhibitor, 5-10 mg twice daily. Lesional scalp punch biopsies and peripheral blood were obtained from alopecia areata patients. PBMCs were isolated by density centrifugation and stained for CD3, CD4 and CD8, and CD4+ and CD8+ T cells were sorted on a FACSAria. This clone was seen more than once but under ten times. The antigen this receptor binds is unknown. Per-base quality was not reported, and no clone a single base away is much larger than it.

The library came from the immunoSEQ multiplex PCR assay. RNA was extracted from all samples and reverse transcribed into cDNA as template for TCR sequencing. First-strand cDNA was synthesized with SuperScript III using a 2:1 mix of oligo-dT and random hexamers. A synthetic immune receptor repertoire was used to assess amplification bias, and residual bias was removed computationally. Per the authors' processing: Raw reads were preprocessed to remove errors, and CDR3 was defined by IMGT conventions from the conserved cysteine to phenylalanine. Clonality was computed as 1 minus the Shannon entropy, with the entropy normalized by log2 of the number of productive unique TCRs. Scalp TCRbeta sequences were cross-referenced with sorted blood CD4 and CD8 repertoires so that the CD4 or CD8 identity of scalp clones could be inferred. Sourced from immuneACCESS, this table was stored by TCRdb with only in-frame sequences that have V and J called. A share of the clones is absent; for the studies checked, an unresolved V gene accounts for under half, and the remainder has no known explanation. The D gene and trimming were derived from the DNA, and the V and J assignments and clone size from that table. This sample holds over 85,000 clones; roughly three fifths were observed only once. The ten largest clones represent about a sixth of the sample.

The sequence was collected from a human donor with alopecia areata. This specimen was CD8+ T cells sorted from blood, taken at week 4, from a patient treated with tofacitinib. The chain joins TRBV4-1 to TRBJ2-1; TRBD2 lines up with 10 middle nucleotides. The CDR3 protein sequence reads: CASSQDLAGVVNEQFF. The base sequence is TGCGCCAGCAGCCAGGATCTAGCGGGAGTGGTCAATGAGCAGTTCTTC.